This T cell receptor (beta chain) was sequenced for a study of T cell repertoires in cytomegalovirus infection. Overall study context: Public TCR beta signatures provided an indication of both CMV infection and a matching HLA type.

TCRdb re-derived calls from the reads in MiXCR, one entry per CDR3 protein. The repertoire holds some 200,000 distinct CDR3 sequences, with approximately 19% as singletons. Looked up from germline, CDR1 is SEHNR and CDR2 is FQNEAQ (reference sequence). CDR3 length: 15 residues. V was trimmed by 5 bases and J by 2 bases, leaving 16 bases between them. Study-level results: Dominating the ex vivo response were TCR beta clonotypes that were CMV-specific and HLA-C-restricted.

This clonotype was detected a few times. The antigen is undetermined. The source material was PBMCs. The rearrangement links TRBV7-9 to TRBJ2-7; D tentatively reads TRBD1 or TRBD2 (6 bases each). The source of this sequence is a human donor in good health (CMV status not recorded). Some clones in this sample may be carry-over from other donors' samples. DNA for the CDR3: TGTGCCAGCAGCCAAGAGGGGGGCCTCGCCTACGAGCAGTACTTC. Its translation: CASSQEGGLAYEQYF.